Shown below are 18 T cell receptor beta chains from a single sample sequenced in a study of beta chain features in type 1 diabetes. The authors reverse transcribed all of the isolated RNA, so sequencing captured expressed TCRB transcripts. This table comes from immunoSEQ multiplex PCR, and its TCRdb copy is limited to in-frame clones, with some not included. The sample consists of 900,000 or so clones, roughly 16% of them appearing once. Source material: naive CD4+ T cells from blood. The receptors originated from a woman under 30 in good health.

The chain carries TRBV2 and TRBJ1-2; TRBD1 aligns across 8 bases. Germline-derived CDR1 and CDR2 are SNHLY and FYNNEI. CDR3 length: 14 amino acids. Germline trimming cut 4 bases from V and 4 bases from J; bases unmatched to any gene: 5. The CDR3 DNA follows: TGTGCCAGCAGTGCTACAGGGGGGGTCTATGGCTACACCTTC. This sequence encodes CASSATGGVYGYTF.

J is TRBJ2-1 and V is TRBV19; D unresolved. Trimming removed 7 bases from V and 9 bases from J, with 16 bases in between. The CDR3 runs to 13 residues. Germline V lookup: CDR1 LNHDA, CDR2 SQIVND (reference sequence). This CDR3 is CASNRPPAGEQFF. CDR3 nucleotide sequence: TGTGCCAGTAACAGACCACCGGCCGGTGAGCAGTTCTTC.

Only a few counts were recorded for this clone. V is TRBV7-2 and J is TRBJ2-1; 11 nucleotides align to TRBD2. This CDR3 has 18 amino acids. The germline gives CDR1 SGHTA, CDR2 FQGNSA. V trimming: 5 bases; J trimming: 4 bases; junction bases outside the gene matches: 13. This CDR3 is CASSRRSGRLAGYNEQFF. As DNA, the CDR3 is TGTGCCAGCAGCCGACGATCCGGAAGACTAGCGGGGTACAATGAGCAGTTCTTC.

The chain recombines TRBV19 with TRBJ1-4; a possible D gene is TRBD1 (5 bases). Deletions cut 5 bases from V and 4 bases from J, with 11 bases between. The CDR3 has 14 residues. The germline V gene encodes CDR1 LNHDA and CDR2 SQIVND (reference sequence). This chain's CDR3 is CASSPGPINEKLFF. The CDR3 DNA reads TGTGCCAGTAGTCCGGGACCGATTAATGAAAAACTGTTTTTT. Based on the CDR3 plus reference TRBV19 and TRBJ1-4, the full variable domain is DGGITQSPKYLFRKEGQNVTLSCEQNLNHDAMYWYRQDPGQGLRLIYYSQIVNDFQKGDIAEGYSVSREKKESFPLTVTSAQKNPTAFYLCASSPGPINEKLFFGSGTQLSVL.

The V gene is TRBV18, the J gene TRBJ1-1; D gene ambiguous. The CDR3 loop spans 13 amino acids. V was shortened by 3 bases and J by 1 base, with 6 bases between the two germline ends. CDR1 is KGHSH, CDR2 LQKENI, per germline. The CDR3 sequence is CASSPTQNTEAFF. The DNA of the CDR3 is TGTGCCAGCTCACCCACCCAGAACACTGAAGCTTTCTTT.

The chain carries TRBV27 and TRBJ2-1; D uncertain. The germline gives CDR1 MNHEY, CDR2 SMNVEV (reference sequence). Trimming stripped 2 bases from V and 5 bases from J, with 13 bases between. The CDR3 sequence is 15 residues long. The CDR3 protein is CASSLRHMFNNEQFF. The CDR3 DNA follows: TGTGCCAGCAGTTTAAGGCACATGTTTAACAATGAGCAGTTCTTC.

This CDR3 is CASSLAGVWAGQDTQYF. The CDR3 DNA is TGCGCCAGCAGCTTGGCCGGTGTTTGGGCGGGACAAGATACGCAGTATTTT. V usage is TRBV5-1 and J usage is TRBJ2-3; either TRBD1 or TRBD2 may fit D (6 bases each). The germline gives CDR1 SGHRS, CDR2 YFSETQ. V lost 0 bases and J 5 bases, leaving 19 bases between the germline ends. This CDR3 spans 17 amino acids.

The rearrangement links TRBV5-1 to TRBJ2-7; a weak D match, TRBD2 (5 bases). The germline V and J ends were trimmed by 0 bases and 5 bases, with 12 bases remaining between them. The CDR3 spans 14 residues. The V gene's germline CDR1 is SGHRS and CDR2 YFSETQ. This CDR3 reads CASSLVVSGNEQYF. CDR3 coding DNA: TGCGCCAGCAGCTTGGTTGTGTCGGGGAACGAGCAGTACTTC. The full variable domain, in which reference TRBV5-1 and TRBJ2-7 provide the parts outside the CDR3, is KAGVTQTPRYLIKTRGQQVTLSCSPISGHRSVSWYQQTPGQGLQFLFEYFSETQRNKGNFPGRFSGRQFSNSRSEMNVSTLELGDSALYLCASSLVVSGNEQYFGPGTRLTVT.

This clone was seen a few times. V usage is TRBV10-3 and J usage is TRBJ2-1; 8 bases fit TRBD2. CDR1 is ENHRY and CDR2 is SYGVKD in the germline V gene. V dropped 6 bases and J dropped 2; count of bases not matched to a gene: 6. The CDR3 is 15 amino acids. The CDR3 bases are TGTGCCATCAGCTCGGGAGGGGGGGCCTACAATGAGCAGTTCTTC. This gives the protein CAISSGGGAYNEQFF.

The J gene is TRBJ2-2, the V gene TRBV7-8; 10 positions agree with TRBD2. V lost 5 bases and J lost 4; bases outside the gene matches: 10. Germline values: CDR1 SGHVS, CDR2 FQNEAQ. The CDR3 contains 17 residues. CDR3 DNA sequence: TGTGCCAGCAGCAGCCCAGCGGGAGGGTTAATCACCGGGGAGCTGTTTTTT. Amino acids: CASSSPAGGLITGELFF.

The chain has TRBV3-1 (or the pseudogene TRBV3-2) and TRBJ1-2; D call uncertain. Germline V gene sequence: CDR1 LGHDT, CDR2 YNNKEL (reference sequence). This CDR3 has 9 residues. The V gene lost 11 bases and the J gene lost 4 bases, with 5 bases spanning the gap. The CDR3 sequence: CAGPYGYTF. CDR3 coding DNA: TGTGCCGGGCCCTATGGCTACACCTTC.

There are a few counts of this clone. The rearrangement links TRBV5-4 to TRBJ2-4; either TRBD1 or TRBD2 may fit D (5 bases each). The CDR3 is 15 residues long. Per the germline V gene, CDR1 is SGHNT and CDR2 is YYREEE (reference sequence). V shed 9 bases and J shed 0 bases, with 16 bases lying between them. CDR3 bases: TGTGCCACCTCAGGTGGGGGTATAGCCAAAAACATTCAGTACTTC. Translation gives CATSGGGIAKNIQYF.

The gene calls are TRBV7-9 and TRBJ2-7, with 7 positions matching TRBD1. Germline lookup yields CDR1 SEHNR and CDR2 FQNEAQ (reference sequence). Trimming removed 1 base from V and 3 bases from J; junction bases left unmatched: 9. The CDR3 totals 16 residues. CDR3 sequence (DNA): TGTGCCAGCAGCTTAGTGTTCTTGGGACAGAGCTACGAGCAGTACTTC. Protein: CASSLVFLGQSYEQYF.

V and J are TRBV18 and TRBJ1-2; D remains ambiguous. CDR3 length: 14 amino acids. V was trimmed by 2 bases and J by 3 bases, leaving 10 bases between them. In germline, CDR1 is KGHSH, CDR2 LQKENI. CDR3 sequence reads: CASSPGEFDYGYTF. The CDR3, as DNA: TGTGCCAGCTCACCAGGCGAGTTTGACTATGGCTACACCTTC. The whole variable domain, filled in from reference TRBV18 and TRBJ1-2, reads NAGVMQNPRHLVRRRGQEARLRCSPMKGHSHVYWYRQLPEEGLKFMVYLQKENIIDESGMPKERFSAEFPKEGPSILRIQQVVRGDSAAYFCASSPGEFDYGYTFGSGTRLTVV.

This clone has a handful of counts. This sequence joins TRBV2 and TRBJ2-2; D uncertain. The CDR3 consists of 12 residues. Trimming took 9 bases from V and 5 from J, leaving 10 bases between them. Germline V gene sequence: CDR1 SNHLY, CDR2 FYNNEI. The CDR3 loop is CARRRVTGELFF. The DNA for the CDR3 is TGTGCCAGAAGACGGGTAACCGGGGAGCTGTTTTTT.

This clone has only a few counts. CDR3 coding DNA: TGTGCCAGCAGTTTAGGCGGACAGGGGAAAGGTGGCTACACCTTC. It translates to CASSLGGQGKGGYTF. The gene calls are TRBV28 and TRBJ1-2, with 9 positions matching TRBD1. V dropped 2 bases and J dropped 7; count of bases not matched to a gene: 8. The CDR3 covers 15 residues. CDR1 is MDHEN, CDR2 SYDVKM, per germline.

The J gene is TRBJ2-5, the V gene TRBV14, with D unresolved. This CDR3 is 13 amino acids long. The germline gives CDR1 SGHDN, CDR2 FVKESK. The V and J ends lost 5 bases and 5 bases respectively, with 12 bases between them. CDR3 sequence (DNA): TGTGCCAGCAGCTTGAGCCTTGGGGAGACCCAGTACTTC. It yields the protein CASSLSLGETQYF.

This clone was seen only a few times. The V gene is TRBV5-6, the J gene TRBJ2-2; 14 nucleotides line up with TRBD2. The CDR3 runs 18 residues. The junction had 13 bases not matched to a gene; V was cut back by 4 bases and J by 8 bases. The germline V gene has CDR1 SGHDT and CDR2 YYEEEE. CDR3 sequence (DNA): TGTGCCAGCAGCCCAACACTCGGGACTAGCGGGAGTATGGGGGAGCTGTTTTTT. Protein product: CASSPTLGTSGSMGELFF.